This T cell receptor (beta chain) was obtained from a study of OX40 agonist ivuxolimab in advanced cancers. About the study: Patients receiving dose escalation had hepatocellular carcinoma, melanoma, renal cell or head and neck cancer. Overall study results and limits: Compared with others, partial responders at 0.1-3.0 mg/kg displayed clonal expansion among the lowest. Clonal expansion was seen in CD4+ and CD8+ blood T cells by week 6 at 0.1 to 3.0 mg/kg. The average count of expanded clones was higher among CD8+ T cells than among CD4+.

Method: immunoSEQ multiplex PCR; TCRdb's copy keeps in-frame clones and lacks some. The sample yields about 50,000 clones, about 81% seen once. Worth noting for this clone: Its specificity is unknown.

The CDR3 runs 14 residues. This sequence was found in an adult with an advanced solid tumor such as melanoma, head and neck, liver or kidney cancer. Sequenced here: CD4+ or CD8+ T cells sorted from blood, sampled in a trial of the OX40 agonist ivuxolimab. The chain links TRBV12-2 to TRBJ1-4. TRBV12-2 is a recognized pseudogene. The CDR3 reads CASRLGGPGQKLFF. CDR3 DNA: TGTGCAAGTCGCTTAGGCGGACCGGGCCAAAAACTGTTTTTT.